These 2 T cell receptor beta chains originate from one sample sequenced in a study of blood T cell repertoires in COVID-19 (dated by TCRdb to 2019 to 2021). The method behind the library was the immunoSEQ multiplex PCR assay. What TCRdb holds here is the immuneACCESS table cut down to in-frame rearrangements. Part of the clones is not present; checked against another copy, under half of the missing clones reflect an unresolved V gene, and the others are unexplained. This sample holds fewer than 85,000 clones; 82% were observed only once. The top ten clones comprise around 3.9% of the sample. Sequenced: peripheral blood. The receptor set was obtained from a woman aged 60 to 75 with acute or convalescent COVID-19.

The CDR3 coding sequence is TGTGCCAGCAGCCTGAGAGGGCCCGGGGAGCTGTTTTTT. Protein: CASSLRGPGELFF. The gene calls are TRBV5-8 and TRBJ2-2, with a weak D call TRBD2 (5 bases). The CDR3 is made up of 13 amino acids. Germline assignment: CDR1 SGHTS and CDR2 YDEGEE. Trimming stripped 4 bases from V and 6 bases from J, with 10 bases between.

The rearrangement uses TRBV3-1 (or the pseudogene TRBV3-2) and TRBJ2-5; 8 positions match TRBD1. J was trimmed by 7 bases and V by 3 bases; bases with no gene match: 10. The length of the CDR3 is 15 residues. CDR1 is LGHDT and CDR2 is YNNKEL in the germline V gene (reference sequence). CDR3 amino acids: CASSHSGQGRGTQYF. The CDR3 region has the DNA TGTGCCAGCAGCCATTCAGGACAGGGCAGGGGGACCCAGTACTTC.